This TCR beta chain was obtained from a study of blood T cells in healthy people across ages. It was with a sample-barcoded 5' primer and a J-beta primer mix that a second PCR of roughly 7 to 12 cycles was run. MiXCR, applied by TCRdb to the 5' RACE reads, yields one record per CDR3 protein. The sample yields some 640,000 distinct CDR3 sequences, roughly 50% seen once. Germline V gene data show CDR1 as MGHDK and CDR2 as SYGVNS. The CDR3 totals 14 residues. Trimming took off 4 bases at V and 11 bases at J, with 18 bases between the two ends. The genes are TRBV25-1 and TRBJ2-1; D gene ambiguous. The source material was blood. The receptor was isolated from a woman aged 55-69 years in good health. CDR3: CASSVSNSVGQQFF. CDR3 DNA: TGTGCCAGCAGTGTGTCGAACAGCGTCGGCCAGCAGTTCTTC.